The 21 T cell receptor beta chains in this list originate from one sample, sequenced in a study of cytomegalovirus exposure and HLA in healthy donors. The PCR used 60 Vbeta and 13 Jbeta primers. Sequencing was performed with immunoSEQ multiplex PCR; in TCRdb, only in-frame clones are kept and a portion is missing. The table shows 110,000 to 150,000 clones, with more than 8% occurring only once. Sample: PBMCs. These receptor sequences come from a man aged 45 to 65 in good health and CMV-seronegative.

The chain links TRBV27 to TRBJ1-6; 7 bases fit TRBD1. This CDR3 has 15 amino acids. J was trimmed by 9 bases and V by 5 bases; bases with no gene match: 10. The germline V gene encodes CDR1 MNHEY and CDR2 SMNVEV (reference sequence). For the CDR3, the DNA is TGTGCCAGCAGTGACTCGACAGGGAATAGTTCACCCCTCCACTTT. This gives the protein CASSDSTGNSSPLHF.

This clone was seen more than once but under ten times. The chain carries TRBV28 and TRBJ1-2; D remains unclear. Germline-derived CDR1 and CDR2 are MDHEN and SYDVKM. V was trimmed by 1 base and J by 6 bases, leaving 15 bases between them. The CDR3 is 15 amino acids. The CDR3 region has the DNA TGTGCCAGCAGTTTATTGGTAGGGAGGGCTCATGGCTACACCTTC. This encodes CASSLLVGRAHGYTF.

This sequence joins TRBV4-1 and TRBJ2-3, with D possibly TRBD2 on 6 matching bases. CDR1 is MGHRA and CDR2 is YSYEKL in the germline V gene. The CDR3 has 16 amino acids. The V gene lost 0 bases and the J gene lost 1 base, with 11 bases spanning the gap. DNA of the CDR3: TGCGCCAGCAGCCAAGATCGGGCTAGCGGCACAGATACGCAGTATTTT. This gives the protein CASSQDRASGTDTQYF.

This clone was seen a handful of times. The chain joins TRBV6-5 to TRBJ1-6; the match to TRBD1 covers 11 bases. V lost 8 bases and J lost 10; bases outside the gene matches: 10. Looked up from germline, CDR1 is MNHEY and CDR2 is SVGAGI. This CDR3 is built from 15 residues. The chain's CDR3 is CASSSDRGHRSPLHF. The CDR3 nucleotides read TGTGCCAGCTCCTCGGACAGGGGGCACCGATCACCCCTCCACTTT.

This chain links TRBV6-4 with TRBJ2-3; possible D gene TRBD2, 6 bases. Trimming removed 0 bases at V and 3 bases at J, with 13 bases between. CDR1 is MRHNA, CDR2 SNTAGT, per germline. The CDR3 length is 16 residues. The CDR3 spells CASSDSNGGGTDTQYF. CDR3 DNA: TGTGCCAGCAGTGACTCGAATGGTGGGGGGACAGATACGCAGTATTTT.

The gene calls are TRBV18 and TRBJ2-5; 8 positions agree with TRBD2. The CDR3 has 14 amino acids. Germline V gives CDR1 KGHSH, CDR2 LQKENI. The V and J ends lost 2 bases and 4 bases, in that order; junction bases with no gene match: 3. CDR3 bases: TGTGCCAGCTCACCAGGGCTAGCGGGAGAGACCCAGTACTTC. Residues: CASSPGLAGETQYF.

V and J are TRBV9 and TRBJ1-2; 7 bases map to TRBD1. CDR3 length: 17 residues. The germline V gene has CDR1 SGDLS and CDR2 YYNGEE. V was clipped by 0 bases and J by 3 bases; unmatched bases: 11. CDR3 residues: CASSVGSGAGGYYGYTF. The CDR3 bases are TGTGCCAGCAGCGTAGGTAGTGGGGCAGGGGGATACTATGGCTACACCTTC.

This clone was found a few times. The chain couples TRBV21-1 to TRBJ1-1. TRBV21-1 is a recognized pseudogene. The CDR3 runs 14 residues. CDR3 amino acids: CASNLTLRGTEAFF. CDR3 DNA sequence: TGTGCCAGCAACCTAACCCTCAGAGGTACTGAAGCTTTCTTT.

The chain employs TRBV6-6 and TRBJ2-3; TRBD2 matches at 13 bases. The CDR3 is made up of 16 amino acids. The germline V gene encodes CDR1 MNHNY and CDR2 SVGAGI (reference sequence). After removal of 4 bases from V and 4 bases from J, the junction contained 5 bases not matched to a gene. The CDR3 bases are TGTGCCAGCAGTTGGCGGACTAGCGGGGGTGCAGATACGCAGTATTTT. Translation gives CASSWRTSGGADTQYF.

The CDR3 sequence is CASSGLGSGRDNEQFF. The CDR3 DNA sequence: TGTGCCAGTAGTGGCCTAGGAAGCGGGAGGGACAATGAGCAGTTCTTC. This chain links TRBV19 with TRBJ2-1, with 10 bases that match TRBD2. Trimming at V came to 5 bases and at J to 5 bases, leaving 9 bases not matched to a gene. The CDR3 length is 16 residues. Germline V CDR1 and CDR2: LNHDA, SQIVND (reference sequence).

This clone was detected a few times. J is TRBJ2-3 and V is TRBV5-4; 9 nucleotides align to TRBD2. The CDR3 is 16 amino acids. CDR1 and CDR2 from the germline V gene are SGHNT and YYREEE (reference sequence). V was pared by 0 bases and J by 4 bases, with 6 bases of the junction left unmatched. This CDR3 reads CASSLVASGMADTQYF. Written as DNA, the CDR3 is TGTGCCAGCAGCTTGGTGGCTAGCGGGATGGCAGATACGCAGTATTTT. Full variable domain (rest looked up from reference TRBV5-4 and TRBJ2-3): ETGVTQSPTHLIKTRGQQVTLRCSSQSGHNTVSWYQQALGQGPQFIFQYYREEENGRGNFPPRFSGLQFPNYSSELNVNALELDDSALYLCASSLVASGMADTQYFGPGTRLTVL.

This clone turned up a few times. The rearrangement links TRBV7-2 to TRBJ2-1; 10 bases agree with TRBD1. The CDR3 runs 17 residues. CDR1 and CDR2 from the germline V gene are SGHTA and FQGNSA. The V segment lost 4 bases and the J segment 7 bases; nucleotides outside the gene matches: 13. CDR3: CASSSRTGGGRGNEQFF. The CDR3 coding sequence is TGTGCCAGCAGCTCCAGGACAGGGGGAGGTCGAGGGAATGAGCAGTTCTTC. The variable domain in full, with the rest retrieved from reference TRBV7-2 and TRBJ2-1, is GAGVSQSPSNKVTEKGKDVELRCDPISGHTALYWYRQSLGQGLEFLIYFQGNSAPDKSGLPSDRFSAERTGGSVSTLTIQRTQQEDSAVYLCASSSRTGGGRGNEQFFGPGTRLTVL.

This clone was counted between two and nine times. The chain combines TRBV27 with TRBJ2-2; perhaps TRBD2 as D (5 bases). CDR3 size: 15 residues. Germline CDR1 reads MNHEY; CDR2 reads SMNVEV (reference sequence). The V gene lost 5 bases and the J gene lost 0 bases, with 10 bases spanning the gap. The CDR3 here is CASSQSGTNTGELFF. In DNA, the CDR3 is TGTGCCAGCAGTCAATCCGGGACGAACACCGGGGAGCTGTTTTTT.

The chain employs TRBV14 and TRBJ1-1; 7 bases are a match to TRBD1. Germline V gene sequence: CDR1 SGHDN, CDR2 FVKESK. The CDR3 is made up of 15 amino acids. Trimming took 1 base from V and 4 from J; bases not matched to a gene: 6. The DNA of the CDR3 is TGTGCCAGCAGCCAAGCAACGACAGGGATCACTGAAGCTTTCTTT. Its protein product is CASSQATTGITEAFF.

CDR3 DNA: TGCAGCGTTGCAGGGTCGGGAAACACCATATATTTT. Translated, it gives CSVAGSGNTIYF. V and J are TRBV29-1 and TRBJ1-3; tentatively, D is TRBD1 (5 bases). CDR3 length equals 12 residues. Germline CDR1 is SQVTM and CDR2 is ANQGSEA. V dropped 4 bases and J dropped 4 bases, with 8 bases sitting between them.

The chain combines TRBV6-1 with TRBJ2-7, with a weak D call TRBD2 (6 bases). Trimming removed 5 bases at V and 2 bases at J, with 13 bases between. CDR3 size: 14 residues. The germline CDR1 and CDR2 sequences are MNHNS and SASEGT. CDR3 nucleotides: TGTGCCAGCAGTCGGCTAGCGACCGCCTACGAGCAGTACTTC. Translation: CASSRLATAYEQYF.

The chain is built from TRBV5-4 and TRBJ1-6; 7 positions match TRBD1. This CDR3 contains 13 residues. Germline lookup yields CDR1 SGHNT and CDR2 YYREEE (reference sequence). V lost 7 bases, J lost 6 bases, and 4 bases stayed unmatched. CDR3 region: CASQQGFNSPLHF. In DNA, the CDR3 is TGTGCCAGCCAACAGGGGTTTAATTCACCCCTCCACTTT.

This clone was detected a few times. The chain is built from TRBV4-1 and TRBJ1-1; 8 nucleotides align to TRBD1. The trim removed 1 base at V and 0 bases at J, leaving 10 bases unmatched. The CDR3 sequence is 18 residues long. CDR1 and CDR2 from the germline V gene are MGHRA and YSYEKL. CDR3 residues: CASSQAAGTGGMNTEAFF. CDR3 DNA: TGCGCCAGCAGCCAAGCGGCAGGGACAGGAGGGATGAACACTGAAGCTTTCTTT.

CDR3 nucleotides: TGTGCCAGCAGCTTCTTTGCCCCCAGCACTGAAGCTTTCTTT. Protein: CASSFFAPSTEAFF. V gene TRBV5-4 combines with J gene TRBJ1-1; D is undetermined. Trimming took off 2 bases at V and 4 bases at J, with 12 bases between the two ends. CDR3 size: 14 residues. The germline gives CDR1 SGHNT, CDR2 YYREEE (reference sequence).

Ten or more counts support this clone. The rearrangement uses TRBV7-6 and TRBJ1-6; 8 bases agree with TRBD1. Germline V gives CDR1 SGHVS, CDR2 FNYEAQ. The CDR3 has 15 residues. V dropped 1 base and J dropped 10; count of bases not matched to a gene: 6. CDR3: CASSLGQGAGSPLHF. CDR3 bases: TGTGCCAGCAGCTTAGGGCAGGGGGCAGGATCACCCCTCCACTTT.

This clone turned up a few times. The chain has TRBV5-4 and TRBJ1-3; no firm D call. The CDR3 has 14 residues. The V gene's germline CDR1 is SGHNT and CDR2 YYREEE (reference sequence). V was trimmed by 0 bases and J by 0 bases, leaving 4 bases between them. CDR3 loop: CASSLDISGNTIYF. The CDR3 DNA reads as TGTGCCAGCAGCTTGGACATCTCTGGAAACACCATATATTTT.